Each of the 32 T cell receptor beta chains below was sequenced from the same sample in a study of identical twins. TCRdb used MiXCR to reprocess the 5' RACE reads, holding one entry per CDR3 protein. The table has 250,000 to 350,000 distinct CDR3 sequences, 8% to 9.5% seen once. These same data were also listed under a study on yellow fever vaccine responses in identical twins.

The sequenced sample was CD8+ T cells sorted from blood. The receptors here all came from a woman under 30 in good health.

This clonotype was recorded a few times. The chain employs TRBV11-2 and TRBJ2-2, with 9 bases lining up with TRBD1. Germline CDR1 is SGHAT and CDR2 is FQNNGV. This CDR3 is built from 17 residues. J was trimmed by 3 bases and V by 5 bases; bases with no gene match: 10. For the CDR3, the DNA is TGTGCCAGCAGCCCTGGACAGGGGAGAATATACACCGGGGAGCTGTTTTTT. It translates to CASSPGQGRIYTGELFF.

V gene TRBV29-1 combines with J gene TRBJ2-4, with 9 bases lining up with TRBD1. CDR1 is SQVTM, CDR2 ANQGSEA, per germline. This CDR3 is built from 13 residues. The V segment lost 2 bases and the J segment 14 bases; nucleotides outside the gene matches: 10. CDR3 sequence (DNA): TGCAGCGTTGAATGGGACAGGGCCCCCGTCAAGTACTTC. This codes for CSVEWDRAPVKYF.

This clonotype showed up just a few times. The chain employs TRBV7-9 and TRBJ2-5, with a tentative D call TRBD1 (6 bases). Trimming pared 6 bases from V and 5 bases from J, leaving 13 bases between. Germline V gene data show CDR1 as SEHNR and CDR2 as FQNEAQ (reference sequence). The CDR3 consists of 13 residues. The CDR3 here is CASRQQGWETQYF. CDR3 bases: TGTGCCAGCAGACAACAGGGTTGGGAGACCCAGTACTTC. The full variable domain, rest sourced from reference TRBV7-9 and TRBJ2-5, is DTGVSQNPRHKITKRGQNVTFRCDPISEHNRLYWYRQTLGQGPEFLTYFQNEAQLEKSRLLSDRFSAERPKGSFSTLEIQRTEQGDSAMYLCASRQQGWETQYFGPGTRLLVL.

This clonotype has more than one count but fewer than ten. The V and J genes are TRBV7-9 and TRBJ2-5, with D perhaps matching TRBD2 (5 bases). This CDR3 has 16 amino acids. Germline-derived CDR1 and CDR2 are SEHNR and FQNEAQ (reference sequence). Trimming took off 4 bases at V and 5 bases at J, with 20 bases between the two ends. The CDR3 coding sequence is TGTGCCAGCAGCTGGACGGAACTATCTGGAGGTGAGACCCAGTACTTC. This codes for CASSWTELSGGETQYF.

There are a few counts of this clonotype. This chain links TRBV28 with TRBJ1-2; 9 bases agree with TRBD1. Germline CDR1 and CDR2: MDHEN and SYDVKM. This CDR3 is built from 15 residues. The V gene end was trimmed by 5 bases and the J gene end by 4 bases; junction bases not matched to a gene: 8. DNA for the CDR3: TGTGCCAGCAGTGAATTGGACAGGGGAACCTATGGCTACACCTTC. Its translation: CASSELDRGTYGYTF.

This clonotype appeared many times. This chain links TRBV12-3 or TRBV12-4 with TRBJ2-6; tentatively, D is TRBD1 (5 bases). V was trimmed by 8 bases and J by 1 base, leaving 21 bases between them. The CDR3 has 18 amino acids. The CDR3 DNA reads as TGTGCCAGCCTTACCCGACAGAAGACCTTTTCTGGGGCCAACGTCCTGACTTTC. Translating it yields CASLTRQKTFSGANVLTF.

This clonotype was observed a handful of times. The chain employs TRBV14 and TRBJ2-7; D uncertain. Germline CDR1 SGHDN, CDR2 FVKESK. The V end lost 1 base, the J end lost 5 bases, and 12 bases lay between the germline ends. The CDR3 covers 14 residues. The CDR3 nucleotides are TGTGCCAGCAGCCAAGGAGCTAGTATCCACGAGCAGTACTTC. This codes for CASSQGASIHEQYF.

This clonotype has only a few counts. The CDR3 spells CSAVGLAGSDSGFHMEDTQYF. CDR3 bases: TGCAGTGCCGTGGGACTAGCGGGATCTGATTCGGGCTTCCACATGGAAGATACGCAGTATTTT. The rearrangement uses TRBV20-1 and TRBJ2-3, with 13 bases matching TRBD2. The germline gives CDR1 DFQATT, CDR2 SNEGSKA (reference sequence). The V gene end was trimmed by 6 bases and the J gene end by 5 bases; junction bases not matched to a gene: 26. This CDR3 has 21 amino acids.

In its sample, this clonotype was seen a few times. The chain carries TRBV20-1 and TRBJ2-1; 8 bases fit TRBD1. The CDR3 loop spans 15 amino acids. The junction had 9 bases not matched to a gene; V was cut back by 0 bases and J by 8 bases. Per the germline V gene, CDR1 is DFQATT and CDR2 is SNEGSKA (reference sequence). DNA of the CDR3: TGCAGTGCTAGAGATTATCAGGGGGCAATAGATGAGCAGTTCTTC. Translation gives CSARDYQGAIDEQFF.

This clonotype has a handful of counts. V is TRBV29-1 and J is TRBJ2-7; D gene uncertain. Per the germline V gene, CDR1 is SQVTM and CDR2 is ANQGSEA. V gave up 4 bases and J gave up 3 bases, with 16 bases separating them. The CDR3 has 14 amino acids. Written as DNA, the CDR3 is TGCAGCGTTGGGGGATCTCCAACGGGCTACGAGCAGTACTTC. It encodes CSVGGSPTGYEQYF.

This clonotype was detected ten times or more. The V call is TRBV6-4, the J call TRBJ2-1; the match to TRBD1 covers 7 bases. Trimming cost V 4 bases and J 5 bases; bases outside gene matches: 2. CDR1 and CDR2 (germline): MRHNA, SNTAGT. The CDR3 loop spans 13 amino acids. The chain's CDR3 is CASSGQGHNEQFF. The CDR3 coding sequence is TGTGCCAGCAGTGGACAGGGTCACAATGAGCAGTTCTTC.

This clonotype was observed a handful of times. This CDR3 reads CASSPRSAGYNEQFF. In nucleotides, the CDR3 is TGTGCCAGCAGCCCCCGGTCGGCCGGCTACAATGAGCAGTTCTTC. The chain couples TRBV9 to TRBJ2-1; D not certain. Trimming stripped 4 bases from V and 3 bases from J, with 14 bases between. CDR1 is SGDLS and CDR2 is YYNGEE in the germline V gene. The CDR3 length is 15 residues.

Only a few counts were recorded for this clonotype. CDR3 residues: CASSLAMQPQHF. Written as DNA, the CDR3 is TGTGCCAGCAGTTTAGCTATGCAGCCCCAGCATTTT. The V call is TRBV28, the J call TRBJ1-5; D call uncertain. Looked up from germline, CDR1 is MDHEN and CDR2 is SYDVKM. V lost 2 bases, J lost 7 bases, and 6 bases lay in between. This CDR3 is 12 amino acids long. Full variable domain (outside the CDR3, taken from reference TRBV28 and TRBJ1-5): DVKVTQSSRYLVKRTGEKVFLECVQDMDHENMFWYRQDPGLGLRLIYFSYDVKMKEKGDIPEGYSVSREKKERFSLILESASTNQTSMYLCASSLAMQPQHFGDGTRLSIL.

This clonotype has only one observation. A junction boundary mismatches the germline segment, possibly from a read error. This rearrangement joins TRBV7-8 to TRBJ2-7; D remains ambiguous. In germline, CDR1 is SGHVS, CDR2 FQNEAQ. This CDR3 has 12 amino acids. CDR3 bases: TGTGCCGGCAGCACAGACTCCTACGAGCAGTACTTC. Translated, it gives CAGSTDSYEQYF. The full variable domain, with the rest looked up from reference TRBV7-8 and TRBJ2-7, is GAGVSQSPRYKVAKRGQDVALRCDPISGHVSLFWYQQALGQGPEFLTYFQNEAQLDKSGLPSDRFFAERPEGSVSTLKIQRTQQEDSAVYLCAGSTDSYEQYFGPGTRLTVT.

The chain joins TRBV4-2 to TRBJ2-1; 13 bases match TRBD2. The CDR3 is 14 amino acids. The ends lost 4 bases at V and 7 bases at J; junction bases unmatched: 1. The germline gives CDR1 LGHNA, CDR2 YNFKEQ. The CDR3 DNA reads TGTGCCAGCAGCCTGGGACTAGCGGGAAATGAGCAGTTCTTC. Amino acids: CASSLGLAGNEQFF.

The chain recombines TRBV9 with TRBJ2-1; D might be TRBD1 (5 bases). Between the trimmed V and J ends, which lost 3 bases and 0 bases, there was a span of 16 bases. Germline V lookup: CDR1 SGDLS, CDR2 YYNGEE. The CDR3 length is 17 residues. In DNA form, the CDR3 reads TGTGCCAGCAGCGCAGGCTCAGGGTCGAGCTCCTACAATGAGCAGTTCTTC. Translated: CASSAGSGSSSYNEQFF.

This clonotype came up many times. V gene TRBV10-3 combines with J gene TRBJ1-2; no definite D call. The CDR3 has 13 amino acids. V lost 6 bases and J lost 2, with 10 bases in between. Germline V gene lookup returns CDR1 ENHRY and CDR2 SYGVKD. CDR3 DNA: TGTGCCATCAGCGAAGAACTGAACTATGGCTACACCTTC. Its translation: CAISEELNYGYTF.

This clonotype has at least ten counts. The chain carries TRBV11-2 and TRBJ1-1; no firm D call. CDR1 and CDR2 from the germline V gene are SGHAT and FQNNGV. The CDR3 covers 12 residues. Trimming cost V 5 bases and J 4 bases, with 8 bases left between them. The CDR3 here is CASSPSGTEAFF. The CDR3 region has the DNA TGTGCCAGCAGCCCATCGGGCACTGAAGCTTTCTTT.

This rearrangement joins TRBV29-1 to TRBJ2-2; the D is unclear. Germline V gene sequence: CDR1 SQVTM, CDR2 ANQGSEA. V gave up 6 bases and J gave up 1 base, with 6 bases separating them. The CDR3 runs 12 residues. Here the CDR3 reads CSVVENTGELFF. In nucleotides, the CDR3 is TGCAGCGTGGTCGAGAACACCGGGGAGCTGTTTTTT.

The chain recombines TRBV18 with TRBJ1-1; a possible D gene is TRBD1 (5 bases). Trimming took 0 bases from V and 5 from J, leaving 13 bases between them. The CDR3 runs to 15 residues. The germline V gene has CDR1 KGHSH and CDR2 LQKENI. CDR3 coding DNA: TGTGCCAGCTCACCACCGGGACCGCTGGGGACTGAAGCTTTCTTT. Translated, it gives CASSPPGPLGTEAFF.

This rearrangement joins TRBV7-9 to TRBJ2-1, with 8 bases that match TRBD2. CDR3 length: 15 residues. The junction had 10 bases not matched to a gene; V was cut back by 7 bases and J by 5 bases. Germline V gives CDR1 SEHNR, CDR2 FQNEAQ (reference sequence). CDR3 nucleotides: TGTGCCAGCACCTTTCATAGCGGGGCTAACAATGAGCAGTTCTTC. Translating gives CASTFHSGANNEQFF.

The chain links TRBV6-5 to TRBJ2-2, with a weak D call TRBD1 (5 bases). Trimming removed 4 bases at V and 3 bases at J, with 15 bases between. CDR3 length: 16 amino acids. Germline CDR1 reads MNHEY; CDR2 reads SVGAGI. This CDR3 is CASSSRTGRDTGELFF. The CDR3, as DNA: TGTGCCAGCAGTTCCAGAACGGGCAGGGACACCGGGGAGCTGTTTTTT.

The V and J genes are TRBV7-9 and TRBJ1-1; the D is unclear. Germline-derived CDR1 and CDR2 are SEHNR and FQNEAQ (reference sequence). The CDR3 extends over 13 amino acids. V was clipped by 5 bases and J by 0 bases, with 7 bases between them. The CDR3 coding sequence is TGTGCCAGCAGCGTTTCTTTGAACACTGAAGCTTTCTTT. It yields the protein CASSVSLNTEAFF.

The chain links TRBV7-6 to TRBJ2-3; D unclear. Germline V gene sequence: CDR1 SGHVS, CDR2 FNYEAQ. The length of the CDR3 is 15 residues. Deletions cut 5 bases from V and 0 bases from J, with 12 bases between. In DNA form, the CDR3 reads TGTGCCAGCAGCGACCCGGCAGTTAGCACAGATACGCAGTATTTT. Translation gives CASSDPAVSTDTQYF.

The J gene is TRBJ2-1, the V gene TRBV10-2, with 8 bases aligning to TRBD2. This CDR3 spans 15 amino acids. Germline CDR1 reads WSHSY; CDR2 reads SAAADI. The ends lost 0 bases at V and 10 bases at J; junction bases unmatched: 8. CDR3: CASSESVGTRDEQFF. DNA of the CDR3: TGCGCCAGCAGTGAGTCTGTAGGGACTAGGGACGAGCAGTTCTTC.

In this sample, this clonotype turned up many times. This chain uses TRBV21-1 with TRBJ2-5. TRBV21-1 is noted as a pseudogene. The CDR3 loop spans 11 amino acids. The chain's CDR3 is CASSKEETQYF. DNA of the CDR3: TGTGCCAGCAGCAAAGAAGAGACCCAGTACTTC.

This clonotype showed up just a few times. The chain joins TRBV6-5 to TRBJ2-1; a possible D gene is TRBD2 (6 bases). The CDR3 contains 14 residues. Per germline, CDR1 MNHEY and CDR2 SVGAGI. V lost 4 bases and J 4 bases, leaving 11 bases between the germline ends. CDR3 region: CASSWGGDYNEQFF. CDR3 nucleotides: TGTGCCAGCAGTTGGGGCGGGGATTACAATGAGCAGTTCTTC.

The sample holds many counts of this clonotype. The chain links TRBV14 to TRBJ1-5; D gene unclear. Germline V gives CDR1 SGHDN, CDR2 FVKESK. The CDR3 runs to 14 residues. Trimming stripped 1 base from V and 3 bases from J, with 7 bases between. The CDR3 protein is CASSQVGFNQPQHF. The CDR3 DNA reads TGTGCCAGCAGCCAAGTAGGTTTCAATCAGCCCCAGCATTTT.

This clonotype was seen only a few times. The V gene is TRBV20-1, the J gene TRBJ2-2; D gene unclear. Germline CDR1 DFQATT, CDR2 SNEGSKA (reference sequence). CDR3 size: 13 residues. V was clipped by 1 base and J by 2 bases, with 5 bases between them. CDR3 coding DNA: TGCAGTGCTAGAGTTACCAACACCGGGGAGCTGTTTTTT. It is translated as CSARVTNTGELFF.

This chain uses TRBV7-9 with TRBJ2-7, with D perhaps TRBD1 (6 bases). CDR3 length: 16 residues. V lost 3 bases, J lost 3 bases, and 18 bases lay in between. Germline values: CDR1 SEHNR, CDR2 FQNEAQ (reference sequence). In DNA, the CDR3 is TGTGCCAGCAGCTTTGGCCGGGACACCGACTTCTACGAGCAGTACTTC. Encoded protein: CASSFGRDTDFYEQYF.

This clonotype was seen a few times. V gene TRBV15 combines with J gene TRBJ2-7; 9 nucleotides line up with TRBD1. CDR3 length: 15 residues. Germline CDR1 reads LNHNV; CDR2 reads YYDKDF (reference sequence). V trimming: 4 bases; J trimming: 2 bases; junction bases outside the gene matches: 6. Here the CDR3 reads CATSMVGTGTYEQYF. CDR3 nucleotides: TGTGCCACCAGCATGGTCGGGACAGGGACCTACGAGCAGTACTTC.

This clonotype was picked up a small number of times. CDR3 amino acids: CASSPGQAPLGEQYF. CDR3 DNA sequence: TGTGCCAGCAGTCCGGGACAGGCCCCCCTAGGGGAGCAGTACTTC. The chain is built from TRBV27 and TRBJ2-7; 8 bases are shared with TRBD1. Per the germline V gene, CDR1 is MNHEY and CDR2 is SMNVEV (reference sequence). The CDR3 runs 15 residues. V shed 5 bases, J shed 7 bases, and the junction held 13 bases outside the gene matches.